The 14 T cell receptor beta chains presented below share a single source sample, sequenced in a study of beta chain features in type 1 diabetes. Expressed TCRB transcripts got sequenced, as all isolated RNA was reverse transcribed. Method: immunoSEQ multiplex PCR; TCRdb's copy keeps in-frame clones and lacks some. In the table there are about 320,000 clones, around 15% of which are singletons. Sequenced: central memory CD4+ T cells from blood. The receptor source for this set is a man under 40 in good health.

In DNA form, the CDR3 reads TGTGCCAGCAGCTATACAGGGATTTTACAGCCCCAGCATTTT. Protein sequence: CASSYTGILQPQHF. The rearrangement joins TRBV28 to TRBJ1-5; TRBD1 is a possible D gene (6 bases). CDR3 length equals 14 residues. Germline-derived CDR1 and CDR2 are MDHEN and SYDVKM. V was shortened by 6 bases and J by 7 bases, with 16 bases between the two germline ends. The whole variable domain, filled in from reference TRBV28 and TRBJ1-5, reads DVKVTQSSRYLVKRTGEKVFLECVQDMDHENMFWYRQDPGLGLRLIYFSYDVKMKEKGDIPEGYSVSREKKERFSLILESASTNQTSMYLCASSYTGILQPQHFGDGTRLSIL.

This clone was found many times. This chain connects TRBV4-3 to TRBJ1-5; D is perhaps TRBD1 (5 bases). V was trimmed by 4 bases and J by 6 bases, leaving 19 bases between them. Per the germline V gene, CDR1 is LGHNA and CDR2 is YSLEER. This CDR3 region has 16 residues. This chain's CDR3 is CASSRDVTAKSQPQHF. CDR3 in DNA: TGCGCCAGCAGCCGAGACGTGACAGCCAAATCTCAGCCCCAGCATTTT.

V is TRBV19 and J is TRBJ2-5; 9 bases agree with TRBD1. Unmatched junction bases numbered 7, after V lost 5 bases and J lost 3 bases. The CDR3 consists of 15 residues. CDR1 is LNHDA, CDR2 SQIVND, per germline (reference sequence). Here the CDR3 reads CASSLGQGRKETQYF. For the CDR3, the DNA is TGTGCCAGTAGTCTAGGACAGGGGAGAAAAGAGACCCAGTACTTC.

This clone was seen a few times. This chain uses TRBV19 with TRBJ2-7; possible D gene TRBD1, 5 bases. Trimming pared 3 bases from V and 2 bases from J, leaving 20 bases between. The CDR3 runs 17 residues. Germline V gives CDR1 LNHDA, CDR2 SQIVND (reference sequence). CDR3 sequence (DNA): TGTGCCAGTAGTATCACTGGGGCAAATTATGTAACCTACGAGCAGTACTTC. Its translation is CASSITGANYVTYEQYF.

V gene TRBV18 combines with J gene TRBJ2-5, with 9 bases matching TRBD1. The CDR3 totals 14 residues. Germline trimming cut 2 bases from V and 6 bases from J; bases unmatched to any gene: 4. CDR1 KGHSH and CDR2 LQKENI come from the germline V gene. In DNA, the CDR3 is TGTGCCAGCTCACCAACAGGGGGCAGGCAGACCCAGTACTTC. Protein sequence: CASSPTGGRQTQYF.

Regarding this clone: Different DNA sequences within this sample yield the same CDR3. This chain uses TRBV7-2 with TRBJ2-3; D remains ambiguous. CDR3 size: 13 residues. V was clipped by 6 bases and J by 6 bases, with 13 bases between them. CDR1 and CDR2 (germline): SGHTA, FQGNSA. In nucleotides, the CDR3 is TGTGCCAGCAGTTCCCTTGGACCTGATACGCAGTATTTT. It specifies CASSSLGPDTQYF.

This chain links TRBV9 with TRBJ2-2; D uncertain. The germline V gene has CDR1 SGDLS and CDR2 YYNGEE. The germline V and J ends were trimmed by 0 bases and 0 bases, with 9 bases remaining between them. There are 16 residues in the CDR3. The CDR3 spells CASSVVASTNTGELFF. The CDR3 coding sequence is TGTGCCAGCAGCGTAGTTGCCTCCACGAACACCGGGGAGCTGTTTTTT.

This clone was detected a few times. The chain uses TRBV29-1 and TRBJ1-5; 7 nucleotides line up with TRBD1. Germline loops: CDR1 SQVTM, CDR2 ANQGSEA. The CDR3 extends over 12 amino acids. CDR3 bases: TGCAGTATCCGGGACAGCGGGCAGCCCCAGCATTTT. It yields the protein CSIRDSGQPQHF.

V is TRBV6-5 and J is TRBJ1-1, with a possible D match to TRBD1 (6 bases). This CDR3 region has 16 residues. Per the germline V gene, CDR1 is MNHEY and CDR2 is SVGAGI. The V end lost 0 bases, the J end lost 4 bases, and 15 bases lay between the germline ends. The CDR3 nucleotides read TGTGCCAGCAGTTACTCAACAGGGTTAGAAGGCACTGAAGCTTTCTTT. Its protein product is CASSYSTGLEGTEAFF.

This clone has just a few counts. This chain joins TRBV7-2 and TRBJ2-1; D is possibly TRBD2 (6 bases). Per germline, CDR1 SGHTA and CDR2 FQGNSA. The germline V and J ends were trimmed by 4 bases and 4 bases, with 11 bases remaining between them. CDR3 length: 14 residues. The DNA of the CDR3 is TGTGCCAGCAGCTGGGGACTTATGTACAATGAGCAGTTCTTC. It specifies CASSWGLMYNEQFF.

The genes are TRBV11-3 and TRBJ2-7, with TRBD2 matching over 7 bases. Germline CDR1 is SGHNT and CDR2 is YENEEA. The CDR3 is made up of 13 amino acids. The junction had 4 bases not matched to a gene; V was cut back by 5 bases and J by 3 bases. CDR3 sequence (DNA): TGTGCCAGCAGCCTCGGGGGGAGCTACGAGCAGTACTTC. Its translation is CASSLGGSYEQYF.

This clone came up a few times. The chain couples TRBV4-3 to TRBJ2-1; 11 nucleotides align to TRBD2. The germline gives CDR1 LGHNA, CDR2 YSLEER. CDR3 length: 15 amino acids. With V trimmed by 4 bases and J by 5 bases, 4 bases remained unmatched. The CDR3 here is CASSLAGGPNNEQFF. For the CDR3, the DNA is TGCGCCAGCAGCCTAGCGGGGGGGCCGAACAATGAGCAGTTCTTC.

This chain connects TRBV7-2 to TRBJ2-1, with D possibly TRBD2 on 6 matching bases. Germline-derived CDR1 and CDR2 are SGHTA and FQGNSA. V was cut by 3 bases and J by 2 bases, with 11 bases left in between. The length of the CDR3 is 15 residues. The CDR3 here is CASSFPRGTYNEQFF. The CDR3 nucleotides read TGTGCCAGCAGCTTCCCTCGCGGGACCTACAATGAGCAGTTCTTC.

There are many counts of this clone. This chain links TRBV14 with TRBJ2-1; 10 bases fit TRBD2. Per the germline V gene, CDR1 is SGHDN and CDR2 is FVKESK. This CDR3 comprises 16 residues. J was trimmed by 0 bases and V by 4 bases; bases with no gene match: 3. The CDR3: CASSRIAGGSYNEQFF. CDR3 in DNA: TGTGCCAGCAGCCGTATAGCGGGGGGCTCCTACAATGAGCAGTTCTTC.